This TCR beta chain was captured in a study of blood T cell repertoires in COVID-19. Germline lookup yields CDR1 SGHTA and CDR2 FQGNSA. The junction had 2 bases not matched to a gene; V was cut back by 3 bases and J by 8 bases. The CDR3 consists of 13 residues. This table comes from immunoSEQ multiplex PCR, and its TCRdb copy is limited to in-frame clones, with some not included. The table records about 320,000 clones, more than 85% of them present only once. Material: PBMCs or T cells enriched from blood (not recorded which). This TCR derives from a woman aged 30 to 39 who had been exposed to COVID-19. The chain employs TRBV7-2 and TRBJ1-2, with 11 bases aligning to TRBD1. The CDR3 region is CASSFRTGGGYTF. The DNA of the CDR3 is TGTGCCAGCAGCTTCCGGACAGGGGGCGGCTACACCTTC. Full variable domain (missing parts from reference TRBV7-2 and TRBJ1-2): GAGVSQSPSNKVTEKGKDVELRCDPISGHTALYWYRQSLGQGLEFLIYFQGNSAPDKSGLPSDRFSAERTGGSVSTLTIQRTQQEDSAVYLCASSFRTGGGYTFGSGTRLTVV.